This TCR beta chain was found in a study of T cells in Graves' hyperthyroidism and ophthalmopathy. V was trimmed by 0 bases and J by 6 bases, leaving 15 bases between them. The germline V gene has CDR1 GTSNPN and CDR2 SVGIG (reference sequence). This CDR3 comprises 15 residues. TCR beta CDR3 regions were amplified from RNA. A set of HTBI primers served as the primers for a first-round RT-PCR of the TCR CDR3. TCRdb analysed the multiplex PCR reads with MiXCR anew, one entry per CDR3 protein. Among about 590,000 distinct CDR3 sequences listed, 15% to 19% were seen once. Reasons for excluding patients were uncontrolled infection, other autoimmune disease, pregnancy or lactation. The diagnostic basis comprised clinical symptoms, serum thyroxine and TRAb, thyroid ultrasound and orbital computed tomography.

The specimen was blood. This TCR came from a woman aged 25 to 39 with Graves' hyperthyroidism. The chain couples TRBV30 to TRBJ1-5; D is perhaps TRBD1 (6 bases). CDR3 nucleotides: TGTGCCTGGAGTGTAAAAGGGGGAGGGAGTCAGCCCCAGCATTTT. Its protein is CAWSVKGGGSQPQHF.